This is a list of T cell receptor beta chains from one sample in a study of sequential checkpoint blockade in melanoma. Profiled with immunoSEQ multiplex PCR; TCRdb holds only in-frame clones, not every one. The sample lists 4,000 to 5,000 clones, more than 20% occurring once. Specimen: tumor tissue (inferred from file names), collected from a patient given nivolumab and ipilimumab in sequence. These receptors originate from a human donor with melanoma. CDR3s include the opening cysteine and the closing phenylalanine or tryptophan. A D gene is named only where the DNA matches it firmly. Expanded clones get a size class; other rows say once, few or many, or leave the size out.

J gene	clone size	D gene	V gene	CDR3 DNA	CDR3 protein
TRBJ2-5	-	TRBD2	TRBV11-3	TGTGCCAGCAGCCAAAGGGGACTAGCGTCGGAGACCCAGTACTTC	CASSQRGLASETQYF
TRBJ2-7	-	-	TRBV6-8	TGTGCCAGCAGTGAGGGACAACCCGGGCTCTACGAGCAGTACTTC	CASSEGQPGLYEQYF
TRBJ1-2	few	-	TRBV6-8	TGTGCCATCAGTGACTACGGACGTAACTATGGCTACACCTTC	CAISDYGRNYGYTF
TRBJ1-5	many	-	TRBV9	TGTGCCAGCAGCGCAACGGGACACTTCAATCAGCCCCAGCATTTT	CASSATGHFNQPQHF
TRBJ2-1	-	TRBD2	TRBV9	TGTGCCAGCAGCTCGACTAGCGGGGGGAAGTACAATGAGCAGTTCTTC	CASSSTSGGKYNEQFF
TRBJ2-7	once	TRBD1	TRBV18	TGTGCCAGCTCACCGGGACAGAAGACCTACGAGCAGTACTTC	CASSPGQKTYEQYF
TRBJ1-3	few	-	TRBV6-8	TGTGCCAGCAGACAGTACCCCGTGGAGGGAAACACCATATATTTT	CASRQYPVEGNTIYF
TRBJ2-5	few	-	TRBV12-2	TGTGCCATAGGAGGCGGGGGGGCCCTAGAGACCCAGTACTTC	CAIGGGGALETQYF
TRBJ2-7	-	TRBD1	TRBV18	TGTGCCAGCTCGCGACAGGGAATCTACGAGCAGTACTTC	CASSRQGIYEQYF
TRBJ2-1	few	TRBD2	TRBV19	TGTGCCACCCAGATTAGCGGGTGGAGCTCCTACAATGAGCAGTTCTTC	CATQISGWSSYNEQFF
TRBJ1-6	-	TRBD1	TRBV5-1	TGCGCCAGCAGCTTGGATCTCGGGACAGTCAATTCACCCCTCCACTTT	CASSLDLGTVNSPLHF
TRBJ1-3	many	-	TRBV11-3	TGTGCCAGCAGCTTGGATGCAGGGAACTCTGGAAACACCATATATTTT	CASSLDAGNSGNTIYF
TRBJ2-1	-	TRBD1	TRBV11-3	TGTGCCAGCACCTTAACAGGGGGCCTCTACAATGAGCAGTTCTTC	CASTLTGGLYNEQFF
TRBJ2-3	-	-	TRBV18	TGTGCCAGCTCACCACAGGCCTTGAGGGATACGCAGTATTTT	CASSPQALRDTQYF
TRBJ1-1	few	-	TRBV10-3	TGTGCCATCAGTGAGCCGGGGGTCCCCGAAGCTTTCTTT	CAISEPGVPEAFF
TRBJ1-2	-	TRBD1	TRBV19	TGTGCCAGTAGTATAGATGGGACAGGGACAGCTAACTATGGCTACACCTTC	CASSIDGTGTANYGYTF
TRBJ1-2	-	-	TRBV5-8	TGTGCCAGCAGCTCGGGGGGAGACTATGGCTACACCTTC	CASSSGGDYGYTF
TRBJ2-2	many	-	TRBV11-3	TGTGCCAGCAGCTTAGGGGGTACGAACACCGGGGAGCTGTTTTTT	CASSLGGTNTGELFF
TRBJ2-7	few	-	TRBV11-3	TGTGCCAGCAGCTTAGGGACGGCCGGCGATGAGCAGTACTTC	CASSLGTAGDEQYF
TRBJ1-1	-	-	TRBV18	TGTGCCAGCTCATCCCGCCCGGGAAGGAACACTGAAGCTTTCTTT	CASSSRPGRNTEAFF
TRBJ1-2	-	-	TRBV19	TGTGCCAGTAGTTCCGTAGGGGAGACCTATGGCTACACCTTC	CASSSVGETYGYTF
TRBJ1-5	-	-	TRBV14	TGTGCCAGCAGCCGTAAAAGAAACCGGGACAGCAATCAGCCCCAGCATTTT	CASSRKRNRDSNQPQHF
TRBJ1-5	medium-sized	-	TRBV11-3	TGTGCCAGCAGCCCCCTACTGGGAAATCAGCCCCAGCATTTT	CASSPLLGNQPQHF
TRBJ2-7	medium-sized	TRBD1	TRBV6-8	TGTGCCAGCAGTGATCCGGGACAGGGAGTTCAAGAGCAGTACTTC	CASSDPGQGVQEQYF
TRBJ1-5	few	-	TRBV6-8	TGTGCCAGCAGCCGGTGGAATCAGCCCCAGCATTTT	CASSRWNQPQHF
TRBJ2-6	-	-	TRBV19	TGTGCCAGTAGTACCACCCGGGTGGGGGGCTCTGGGGCCAACGTCCTGACTTTC	CASSTTRVGGSGANVLTF
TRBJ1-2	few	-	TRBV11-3	TGTGCCAGCAGCACCCCTTTTAGGGGGGACTATGGCTACACCTTC	CASSTPFRGDYGYTF
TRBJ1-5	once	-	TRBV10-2	TGCGCCAGCAGTGACCTGGGGTTTCAGCCCCAGCATTTT	CASSDLGFQPQHF
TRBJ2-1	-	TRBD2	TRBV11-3	TGTGCCAGCAGCCTATCTAGCGGGGTTGACGGTGGCAATGAGCAGTTCTTC	CASSLSSGVDGGNEQFF
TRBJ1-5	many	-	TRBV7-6	TGTGCCAGCAGCTTACACCATGACGGGACGGATAGCAATCAGCCCCAGCATTTT	CASSLHHDGTDSNQPQHF
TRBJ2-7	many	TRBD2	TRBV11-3	TGTGCCAGCACCATTAGATGGGGACTAGCGGGAGCCGAGCAGTACTTC	CASTIRWGLAGAEQYF
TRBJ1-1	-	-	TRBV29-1	TGCAGCGTTGTAAAAGGGGGACCGAACACTGAAGCTTTCTTT	CSVVKGGPNTEAFF
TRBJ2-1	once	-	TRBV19	TGTGCCAGTAGTACACCCCCCCAAGCGGGCTACAATGAGCAGTTCTTC	CASSTPPQAGYNEQFF
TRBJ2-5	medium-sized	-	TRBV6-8	TGTGCCAGCAGTTCGGGGGCAGAGACCCAGTACTTC	CASSSGAETQYF
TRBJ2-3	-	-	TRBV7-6	TGTGCCAGCAGCTTGCTCTTCCGGCTCCCAGATACGCAGTATTTT	CASSLLFRLPDTQYF
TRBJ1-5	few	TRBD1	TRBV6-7	TGTGCCAGCAGTGGACCGGGGACAGGTATCAATCAGCCCCAGCATTTT	CASSGPGTGINQPQHF
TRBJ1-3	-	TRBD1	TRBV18	TGTGCCACCCGGAAAGGAGACAGGGCTGGAAACACCATATATTTT	CATRKGDRAGNTIYF
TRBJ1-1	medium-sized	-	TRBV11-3	TGTGCCAGCAGCCTCGGAGAGGGAAGGGCTGAAGCTTTCTTT	CASSLGEGRAEAFF
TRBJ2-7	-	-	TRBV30	TGTGCCTGGGGGGAAGCTCACAGGTCGAGGGAGCAGTACTTC	CAWGEAHRSREQYF
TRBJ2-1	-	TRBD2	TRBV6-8	TGTGCCAGCAGTCTCCCCGGGGGGGCGGGGGAGCAGTTCTTC	CASSLPGGAGEQFF
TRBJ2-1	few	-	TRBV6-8	TGTGCCAGCAGTTATCTGGCTCGAGAAGGTAATGAGCAGTTCTTC	CASSYLAREGNEQFF
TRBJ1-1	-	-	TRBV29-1	TGCAGCGTTGAGGCGGGTTTGGGTAACACTGAAGCTTTCTTT	CSVEAGLGNTEAFF
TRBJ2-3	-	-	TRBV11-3	TGTGCCAGCAGCTCCCTCGGACTGTCTCTGGATACGCAGTATTTT	CASSSLGLSLDTQYF
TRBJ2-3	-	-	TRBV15	TGTGCCACCAGCAGAAGGGTGAACTCCGGGACTCTCACAGATACGCAGTATTTT	CATSRRVNSGTLTDTQYF
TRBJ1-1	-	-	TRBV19	TGTGCCAGTACCCCTTTTTTCGGCGATACGGGGGCTTTCTTT	CASTPFFGDTGAFF
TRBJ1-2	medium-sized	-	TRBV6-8	TGTGCCATCAGACCGACAGACCAGGTATATGACACCTTC	CAIRPTDQVYDTF
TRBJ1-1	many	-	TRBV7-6	TGTGCCAGCAGTCTTCCCGGGTCAGGGGCCACTGAAGCTTTCTTT	CASSLPGSGATEAFF
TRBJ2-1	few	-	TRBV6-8	TGTGCCAGCAGTTACGCGGGTCTGGAGGTCGGGCAGTTCTTC	CASSYAGLEVGQFF
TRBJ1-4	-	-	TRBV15	TGTGCCACCAGCAGAGATGGCGGTATCGGAAAACTGTTTTTT	CATSRDGGIGKLFF
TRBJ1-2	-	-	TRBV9	TGTGCCAGCAGTGAACAGGTCCACGGCTACACCTTC	CASSEQVHGYTF
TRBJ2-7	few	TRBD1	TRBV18	TGTGCCAGCGCTAGACAGGGAAGCTCCTACGAGCAGTACTTC	CASARQGSSYEQYF
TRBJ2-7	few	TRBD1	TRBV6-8	TGTGCCGTTGCCCGGGACAGGGTCTACGAGCAGTACTTC	CAVARDRVYEQYF